Included here is one T cell receptor beta chain sequence, with context. The PCR employed 60 Vbeta primers together with 13 Jbeta primers. Produced via immunoSEQ multiplex PCR; TCRdb's table is partial and in-frame only. The table records 130,000 to 150,000 clones, over 65% of them present only once. The source of the sample is a study of cytomegalovirus exposure and HLA in healthy donors. Between the trimmed V and J ends, which lost 7 bases and 2 bases, there was a span of 14 bases. Looked up from germline, CDR1 is MNHEY and CDR2 is SVGAGI. The CDR3 has 15 residues. The rearrangement joins TRBV6-5 to TRBJ2-2, with D possibly being TRBD1 (6 bases). Sequencing used PBMCs. This sequence was found in a man aged 40-50 years in good health and CMV-seropositive. The CDR3 nucleotides read TGTGCCAGCATCGAGGGACAACCAAACACCGGGGAGCTGTTTTTT. As protein: CASIEGQPNTGELFF.